This T cell receptor (beta chain) was recovered during a study of cytomegalovirus exposure and HLA in healthy donors. About the research overall: As an earlier analysis found, roughly 170 million T cells yielded about 120 million unique TCR beta sequences.

It was with 60 Vbeta and 13 Jbeta primers that the PCR ran. Sequencing was performed with immunoSEQ multiplex PCR; in TCRdb, only in-frame clones are kept and a portion is missing. The sample comprises about 140,000 clones, roughly three fifths of which are singletons, and approximately 1.7% rests with the top ten. The TCR sequence derives from a male donor in good health and CMV-seronegative. Sequenced material: PBMCs.

CDR3 protein: CASSLGVRTGELFF. DNA for the CDR3: TGCGCCAGCAGCTTGGGAGTGCGGACAGGGGAGCTGTTTTTT. This chain joins TRBV5-1 and TRBJ2-2; perhaps TRBD1 as D (5 bases). Germline V gene lookup returns CDR1 SGHRS and CDR2 YFSETQ. V lost 0 bases to trimming and J lost 8 bases, with 11 bases between them. The CDR3 covers 14 residues.